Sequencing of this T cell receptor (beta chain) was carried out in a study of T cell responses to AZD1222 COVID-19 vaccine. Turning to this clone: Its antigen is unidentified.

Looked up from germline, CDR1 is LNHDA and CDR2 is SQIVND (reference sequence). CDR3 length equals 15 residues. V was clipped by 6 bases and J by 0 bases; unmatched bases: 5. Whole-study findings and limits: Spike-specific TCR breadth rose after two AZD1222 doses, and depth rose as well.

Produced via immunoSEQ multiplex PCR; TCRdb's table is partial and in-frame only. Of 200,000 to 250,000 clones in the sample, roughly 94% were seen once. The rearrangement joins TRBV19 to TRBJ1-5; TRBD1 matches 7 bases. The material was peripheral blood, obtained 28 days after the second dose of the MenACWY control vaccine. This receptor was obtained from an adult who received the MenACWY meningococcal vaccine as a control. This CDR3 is CASRQGWNSNQPQHF. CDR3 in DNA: TGTGCCAGTAGACAGGGGTGGAATAGCAATCAGCCCCAGCATTTT.